This T cell receptor (beta chain) was profiled in a study of CD8+ T cells in alopecia areata. Study at large: Patients received oral tofacitinib, 5 to 10 mg twice daily, for moderate-to-severe alopecia areata.

Concerning this clone itself: Its antigen is undetermined.

Extracted RNA was reverse transcribed into cDNA, the sequencing template. TCRdb's copy holds only in-frame clones and misses some; the assay was immunoSEQ multiplex PCR. The table has 110,000 to 150,000 clones, 80% to 90% seen once. Treatment here: oral pan-JAK inhibitor, 5-10 mg twice daily. Collection of lesional scalp punch biopsies and peripheral blood was performed in alopecia areata patients. Study observations and caveats: Compared with normal scalp, lesional scalp had higher clonality and more expanded CD8+ clones. Scalp samples also yield sequences of resident alphabeta T cells from normal skin.

With 3 bases removed from V and 5 bases from J, the gap between germline ends came to 16 bases. Germline CDR1 reads SGHDN; CDR2 reads FVKESK. CDR3 length: 15 residues. The source material was CD8+ T cells sorted from blood, sampled at week 4, from a patient treated with tofacitinib. This chain uses TRBV14 with TRBJ1-2; D is ambiguous. The sequence was obtained from a human donor with alopecia areata. The CDR3 sequence is CASSQTPGSGYGYTF. DNA for the CDR3: TGTGCCAGCAGCCAGACCCCGGGCAGTGGATATGGCTACACCTTC.